The 30 T cell receptor beta chains below were found in one sample sequenced in a study of blood T cell repertoires in COVID-19. Sequencing used immunoSEQ multiplex PCR; TCRdb keeps in-frame clones, though not all of them. The sample records roughly 200,000 clones, around 84% being singletons. The sequencing input was peripheral blood. These receptors were taken from a man in his 60s with acute or convalescent COVID-19.

V gene TRBV5-6 combines with J gene TRBJ1-1; 7 nucleotides agree with TRBD1. Losses at the gene ends were 0 bases for V and 4 bases for J; bases not matched to a gene: 3. The CDR3 sequence is 14 residues long. Germline V gene data show CDR1 as SGHDT and CDR2 as YYEEEE. The DNA of the CDR3 is TGTGCCAGCAGCTTGGCCAACAGGGGCACTGAAGCTTTCTTT. Encoded protein: CASSLANRGTEAFF.

V is TRBV6-1 and J is TRBJ1-4; 8 positions agree with TRBD1. The CDR3 runs to 14 residues. Trimming at V came to 3 bases and at J to 7 bases, leaving 4 bases not matched to a gene. Germline-derived CDR1 and CDR2 are MNHNS and SASEGT. The CDR3 DNA reads TGTGCCAGCAGTGACCGACAGGGGAGTGAAAAACTGTTTTTT. It yields the protein CASSDRQGSEKLFF.

The chain joins TRBV7-9 to TRBJ2-6; TRBD2 aligns across 8 bases. Unmatched junction bases numbered 11, after V lost 4 bases and J lost 0 bases. This CDR3 comprises 19 residues. The germline CDR1 and CDR2 sequences are SEHNR and FQNEAQ (reference sequence). CDR3 residues: CASSSLGAGARSGANVLTF. The CDR3 DNA reads as TGTGCCAGCAGCTCCCTGGGAGCGGGGGCCCGCTCTGGGGCCAACGTCCTGACTTTC. The whole variable domain, filled in from reference TRBV7-9 and TRBJ2-6, reads DTGVSQNPRHKITKRGQNVTFRCDPISEHNRLYWYRQTLGQGPEFLTYFQNEAQLEKSRLLSDRFSAERPKGSFSTLEIQRTEQGDSAMYLCASSSLGAGARSGANVLTFGAGSRLTVL.

V usage is TRBV15 and J usage is TRBJ2-4, with D maybe TRBD1 (7 bases). The CDR3 runs to 15 residues. The germline V gene encodes CDR1 LNHNV and CDR2 YYDKDF (reference sequence). The V gene lost 4 bases and the J gene lost 6 bases, with 16 bases spanning the gap. CDR3 sequence (DNA): TGTGCCACCAGCACCAGTCCCCAGGGGGGAAACATTCAGTACTTC. Translation: CATSTSPQGGNIQYF. The entire variable domain, with the rest obtained from reference TRBV15 and TRBJ2-4, is as follows: DAMVIQNPRYQVTQFGKPVTLSCSQTLNHNVMYWYQQKSSQAPKLLFHYYDKDFNNEADTPDNFQSRRPNTSFCFLDIRSPGLGDTAMYLCATSTSPQGGNIQYFGAGTRLSVL.

V and J are TRBV5-4 and TRBJ1-3, with TRBD1 matching over 7 bases. The length of the CDR3 is 18 residues. V was clipped by 1 base and J by 0 bases; unmatched bases: 10. From germline, CDR1 is SGHNT and CDR2 YYREEE (reference sequence). The CDR3 loop reads CASSLRRTGYSSGNTIYF. The DNA of the CDR3 is TGTGCCAGCAGCTTGCGGAGGACAGGCTATAGCTCTGGAAACACCATATATTTT.

V gene TRBV6-5 combines with J gene TRBJ1-5; 9 bases line up with TRBD1. There are 14 residues in the CDR3. The ends lost 6 bases at V and 5 bases at J; junction bases unmatched: 5. The germline V gene encodes CDR1 MNHEY and CDR2 SVGAGI. The CDR3, as DNA: TGTGCCAGCAGGTACAGGGGGCACGATCAGCCCCAGCATTTT. This encodes CASRYRGHDQPQHF.

This clone was detected a few times. The chain recombines TRBV7-8 with TRBJ2-7, with 7 nucleotides matching TRBD2. V lost 7 bases to trimming and J lost 2 bases; unmatched junction nucleotides: 11. The CDR3 runs to 15 residues. Germline lookup yields CDR1 SGHVS and CDR2 FQNEAQ. CDR3 nucleotide sequence: TGTGCCAGCACCCCCACACTACTAGCGCCCTACGAGCAGTACTTC. Protein: CASTPTLLAPYEQYF.

The V and J genes are TRBV6-5 and TRBJ1-5, with a possible D match to TRBD1 (5 bases). This CDR3 has 14 residues. Germline values: CDR1 MNHEY, CDR2 SVGAGI. The CDR3 coding sequence is TGTGCTACCCTCGGGAGGGGCGCCCATCAGCCCCAGCATTTT. This translates into CATLGRGAHQPQHF.

V is TRBV28 and J is TRBJ2-5; no clear D gene. From germline, CDR1 is MDHEN and CDR2 SYDVKM. The CDR3 has 13 residues. The V gene lost 6 bases and the J gene lost 2 bases, with 10 bases spanning the gap. CDR3 region: CASSPQFQETQYF. The CDR3, as DNA: TGTGCCAGCAGCCCACAGTTTCAAGAGACCCAGTACTTC.

This rearrangement joins TRBV27 to TRBJ2-7; D remains ambiguous. V was shortened by 2 bases and J by 3 bases, with 8 bases between the two germline ends. The CDR3 is 13 amino acids. Germline V gene data show CDR1 as MNHEY and CDR2 as SMNVEV (reference sequence). The CDR3 loop is CASSLGAVYEQYF. The CDR3 DNA reads as TGTGCCAGCAGTTTAGGTGCGGTCTACGAGCAGTACTTC.

The chain is built from TRBV7-7 and TRBJ2-3; 10 nucleotides match TRBD2. Per the germline V gene, CDR1 is SSHAT and CDR2 is FNYEAQ (reference sequence). The CDR3 contains 16 residues. Trimming took 5 bases from V and 0 from J; bases not matched to a gene: 5. The CDR3 DNA reads TGTGCCAGCAGCACTGGACTAGCGGCTAGCACAGATACGCAGTATTTT. Amino acid sequence: CASSTGLAASTDTQYF.

The CDR3 DNA is TGTGCCAGCTCACCTATACTAGCGGGGCTGGCTATAAATGAGCAGTTCTTC. Its protein is CASSPILAGLAINEQFF. This chain uses TRBV18 with TRBJ2-1; 10 positions agree with TRBD2. The CDR3 contains 17 residues. The junction had 12 bases not matched to a gene; V was cut back by 3 bases and J by 7 bases. Germline lookup yields CDR1 KGHSH and CDR2 LQKENI.

The chain is built from TRBV6-5 and TRBJ2-1; TRBD2 matches 8 bases. Trimming at V came to 6 bases and at J to 7 bases, leaving 5 bases not matched to a gene. Germline V gene sequence: CDR1 MNHEY, CDR2 SVGAGI. This CDR3 is 13 amino acids long. CDR3 amino acids: CASRLPGGNEQFF. CDR3 sequence (DNA): TGTGCCAGCAGACTCCCGGGAGGGAATGAGCAGTTCTTC.

This clone was observed a single time. V gene TRBV28 combines with J gene TRBJ2-7; D possibly corresponds to TRBD1 (5 bases). The germline V gene encodes CDR1 MDHEN and CDR2 SYDVKM. The CDR3 has 15 amino acids. Trimming stripped 1 base from V and 5 bases from J, with 15 bases between. The CDR3 spells CASSLSPVLRDEQYF. DNA for the CDR3: TGTGCCAGCAGTTTATCGCCAGTCCTCAGGGACGAGCAGTACTTC.

The chain employs TRBV5-1 and TRBJ1-1; 8 bases line up with TRBD1. Germline CDR1 is SGHRS and CDR2 is YFSETQ. This CDR3 spans 15 amino acids. V lost 7 bases, J lost 3 bases, and 11 bases stayed unmatched. The CDR3 sequence: CASGTGALMDTEAFF. The CDR3 bases are TGCGCCAGCGGGACAGGCGCCCTAATGGACACTGAAGCTTTCTTT.

This chain joins TRBV6-7 and TRBJ2-7; possible D gene TRBD2, 7 bases. TRBV6-7 belongs to the ORF category, with a function that is uncertain. This CDR3 has 15 amino acids. The ends were cut back, 10 bases at V and 3 bases at J, with 22 bases in the middle. The CDR3 coding sequence is TGTGCCACCGGGGAGGGAGGGACAAACTACTACGAGCAGTACTTC. This gives the protein CATGEGGTNYYEQYF.

This rearrangement joins TRBV11-2 to TRBJ2-1; TRBD2 matches at 9 bases. The trim removed 5 bases at V and 8 bases at J, leaving 10 bases unmatched. This CDR3 region has 15 residues. Germline V CDR1 and CDR2: SGHAT, FQNNGV. This chain's CDR3 is CASSPRGGGADEQFF. CDR3 nucleotides: TGTGCCAGCAGCCCCCGGGGCGGGGGGGCGGATGAGCAGTTCTTC.

This clone has a handful of counts. The chain couples TRBV12-3 or TRBV12-4 to TRBJ1-1; D remains ambiguous. Trimming cost V 1 base and J 0 bases, with 3 bases left between them. This CDR3 has 13 amino acids. CDR3 amino acids: CASSLDMNTEAFF. The CDR3 nucleotides are TGTGCCAGCAGTTTAGATATGAACACTGAAGCTTTCTTT.

This clone was counted a few times. DNA for the CDR3: TGCGCCAGCAGCTTGGCCGGAGGGGGCGCGAATTCACCCCTCCACTTT. Translated: CASSLAGGGANSPLHF. The chain joins TRBV5-1 to TRBJ1-6, with 7 bases that match TRBD1. The CDR3 runs 16 residues. Per germline, CDR1 SGHRS and CDR2 YFSETQ. V was pared by 0 bases and J by 7 bases, with 7 bases of the junction left unmatched.

The V call is TRBV5-1, the J call TRBJ2-1, with 11 bases matching TRBD2. V lost 1 base, J lost 9 bases, and 9 bases stayed unmatched. The CDR3 totals 16 residues. In germline, CDR1 is SGHRS, CDR2 YFSETQ. CDR3 sequence reads: CASSLLGTSGLTEQFF. The CDR3, as DNA: TGCGCCAGCAGCTTGCTCGGGACTAGCGGACTTACTGAGCAGTTCTTC. Looking up the rest from reference TRBV5-1 and TRBJ2-1 gives the full variable domain: KAGVTQTPRYLIKTRGQQVTLSCSPISGHRSVSWYQQTPGQGLQFLFEYFSETQRNKGNFPGRFSGRQFSNSRSEMNVSTLELGDSALYLCASSLLGTSGLTEQFFGPGTRLTVL.

The chain has TRBV9 and TRBJ1-1; 8 bases are a match to TRBD1. CDR1 and CDR2 from the germline V gene are SGDLS and YYNGEE. The CDR3 is 16 residues long. The V segment lost 3 bases and the J segment 1 base; nucleotides outside the gene matches: 8. CDR3 residues: CASSEGRQGPNTEAFF. The CDR3 DNA is TGTGCCAGCAGCGAGGGGAGACAGGGGCCGAACACTGAAGCTTTCTTT. The full variable domain, with the rest looked up from reference TRBV9 and TRBJ1-1, is DSGVTQTPKHLITATGQRVTLRCSPRSGDLSVYWYQQSLDQGLQFLIQYYNGEERAKGNILERFSAQQFPDLHSELNLSSLELGDSALYFCASSEGRQGPNTEAFFGQGTRLTVV.

This clone was observed a single time. The chain links TRBV7-2 to TRBJ1-1, with D perhaps matching TRBD1 (5 bases). Germline values: CDR1 SGHTA, CDR2 FQGNSA. The CDR3 spans 16 residues. Trimming cost V 1 base and J 0 bases, with 12 bases left between them. The CDR3 DNA follows: TGTGCCAGCAGCTTAGGGGGCTGGGCGTTGAACACTGAAGCTTTCTTT. Translated: CASSLGGWALNTEAFF.

The rearrangement uses TRBV6-1 and TRBJ1-1; 7 bases are a match to TRBD1. J gave up 0 bases and V 2 bases, and 3 bases lay outside the gene matches. Germline assignment: CDR1 MNHNS and CDR2 SASEGT. This CDR3 contains 15 residues. Here the CDR3 reads CASSEKGALNTEAFF. DNA for the CDR3: TGTGCCAGCAGTGAAAAGGGGGCATTGAACACTGAAGCTTTCTTT.

The V call is TRBV5-1, the J call TRBJ2-2, with TRBD2 matching 13 bases. CDR1 and CDR2 (germline): SGHRS, YFSETQ. The length of the CDR3 is 19 residues. The trim removed 3 bases at V and 1 base at J, leaving 9 bases unmatched. This CDR3 reads CASSSRRTSGGRNTGELFF. The DNA of the CDR3 is TGCGCCAGCAGCTCTAGGAGGACTAGCGGGGGACGGAACACCGGGGAGCTGTTTTTT. Full variable domain (missing parts from reference TRBV5-1 and TRBJ2-2): KAGVTQTPRYLIKTRGQQVTLSCSPISGHRSVSWYQQTPGQGLQFLFEYFSETQRNKGNFPGRFSGRQFSNSRSEMNVSTLELGDSALYLCASSSRRTSGGRNTGELFFGEGSRLTVL.

The rearrangement uses TRBV6-2 or TRBV6-3 and TRBJ1-6; D perhaps matches TRBD1 (5 bases). The CDR3 sequence is 18 residues long. Trimming removed 6 bases at V and 0 bases at J, with 18 bases between. Germline V gene sequence: CDR1 MNHEY, CDR2 SVGEGT. The CDR3 region is CASSPWGLQSSYNSPLHF. Here the CDR3 DNA reads TGTGCCAGCAGCCCCTGGGGCCTTCAGAGCTCCTATAATTCACCCCTCCACTTT.

V usage is TRBV15 and J usage is TRBJ1-4; D perhaps matches TRBD1 (5 bases). This CDR3 contains 14 residues. Germline V gene sequence: CDR1 LNHNV, CDR2 YYDKDF (reference sequence). V shed 5 bases and J shed 4 bases, with 11 bases lying between them. The CDR3 is CATSPDRYNEKLFF. The CDR3 nucleotides are TGTGCCACCAGCCCTGACAGATATAATGAAAAACTGTTTTTT.

This chain links TRBV5-1 with TRBJ2-5; possibly TRBD2 for D (7 bases). Germline V CDR1 and CDR2: SGHRS, YFSETQ. Trimming pared 2 bases from V and 5 bases from J, leaving 19 bases between. The CDR3 has 16 residues. The CDR3 nucleotides are TGCGCCAGCAGCTTCTTTGGCGGGGGCCTTCCCGAGACCCAGTACTTC. It encodes CASSFFGGGLPETQYF. Supplemented by reference TRBV5-1 and TRBJ2-5, the full variable domain reads KAGVTQTPRYLIKTRGQQVTLSCSPISGHRSVSWYQQTPGQGLQFLFEYFSETQRNKGNFPGRFSGRQFSNSRSEMNVSTLELGDSALYLCASSFFGGGLPETQYFGPGTRLLVL.

The chain uses TRBV11-3 and TRBJ2-7; 8 bases fit TRBD1. The CDR3 spans 14 residues. Losses at the gene ends were 5 bases for V and 3 bases for J; bases not matched to a gene: 6. CDR1 and CDR2 from the germline V gene are SGHNT and YENEEA. Here the CDR3 reads CASSDRQGNYEQYF. CDR3 nucleotides: TGTGCCAGCAGCGACCGACAGGGGAACTACGAGCAGTACTTC. Looking up the rest from reference TRBV11-3 and TRBJ2-7 gives the full variable domain: EAGVVQSPRYKIIEKKQPVAFWCNPISGHNTLYWYLQNLGQGPELLIRYENEEAVDDSQLPKDRFSAERLKGVDSTLKIQPAELGDSAVYLCASSDRQGNYEQYFGPGTRLTVT.

This chain connects TRBV7-2 to TRBJ2-5; TRBD2 agrees at 9 bases. The ends lost 2 bases at V and 5 bases at J; junction bases unmatched: 12. CDR1 is SGHTA, CDR2 FQGNSA, per germline. This CDR3 has 17 residues. CDR3 DNA sequence: TGTGCCAGCAGCTTATATTCTAGCGGGGCTTCCGGGGAGACCCAGTACTTC. Its protein product is CASSLYSSGASGETQYF.

The rearrangement uses TRBV29-1 and TRBJ2-3; a possible D gene is TRBD1 (6 bases). The CDR3 totals 13 residues. V was pared by 4 bases and J by 1 base, with 9 bases between. Germline V gene sequence: CDR1 SQVTM, CDR2 ANQGSEA. The CDR3 loop reads CSVGGPGTDTQYF. Written as DNA, the CDR3 is TGCAGCGTTGGGGGGCCGGGCACAGATACGCAGTATTTT.